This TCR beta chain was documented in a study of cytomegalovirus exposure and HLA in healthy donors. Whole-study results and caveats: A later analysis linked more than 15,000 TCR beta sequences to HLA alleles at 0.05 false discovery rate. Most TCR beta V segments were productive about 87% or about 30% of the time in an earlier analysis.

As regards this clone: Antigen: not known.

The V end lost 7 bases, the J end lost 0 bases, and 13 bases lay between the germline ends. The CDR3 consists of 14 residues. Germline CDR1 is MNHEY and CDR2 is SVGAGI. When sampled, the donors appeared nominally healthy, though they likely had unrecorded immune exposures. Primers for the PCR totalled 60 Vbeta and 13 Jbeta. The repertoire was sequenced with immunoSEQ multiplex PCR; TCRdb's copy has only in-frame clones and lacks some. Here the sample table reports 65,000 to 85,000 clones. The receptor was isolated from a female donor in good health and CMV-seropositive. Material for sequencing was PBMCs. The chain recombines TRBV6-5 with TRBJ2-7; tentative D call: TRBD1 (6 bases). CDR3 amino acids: CASNRDPSSYEQYF. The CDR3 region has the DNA TGTGCCAGCAACAGGGACCCTAGCTCCTACGAGCAGTACTTC.